This T cell receptor (beta chain) was sequenced for a study of T cell changes during pregnancy in multiple sclerosis (dated by TCRdb to between 2019 and 2020). Turning to the overall study: The study looked at changes in the T cell repertoire across pregnancy in women with multiple sclerosis.

Germline trimming amounts to 3 bases on V and 4 bases on J, with 4 as the count of junction bases outside the gene matches. From its cysteine to its phenylalanine, the CDR3 spans 14 amino acids. Solely the CDR3 DNA is kept, with 42 bases framed from the first base. Looking up the germline V gene yields CDR1 KGHSH and CDR2 LQKENI. Concerning this clone itself: The antigen this receptor binds is unknown. No quality values exist for individual bases; no much larger clone is one base distant.

The library was prepared using the immunoSEQ multiplex PCR assay. TCRdb retrieved this table from immuneACCESS and kept in-frame rearrangements only. Not all clones are present; in checked studies, unresolved V genes account for under half, and no reason is known for the remainder. This sample gives tens of thousands of clones in total; roughly 89% of them show up just once. The biggest ten clones account for about 1.2% of the sample. This TCR came from a female donor with multiple sclerosis, enrolled in a pregnancy study. The sequence is built from TRBV18 and TRBJ2-3; 7 nucleotides in the junction match TRBD2. Sample: CD4+ T cells from peripheral blood mononuclear cells, taken in the first trimester of pregnancy. The DNA sequence follows: TGTGCCAGCTCACCTTCTAGCGGCTCAGATACGCAGTATTTT. Its coded protein is CASSPSSGSDTQYF.